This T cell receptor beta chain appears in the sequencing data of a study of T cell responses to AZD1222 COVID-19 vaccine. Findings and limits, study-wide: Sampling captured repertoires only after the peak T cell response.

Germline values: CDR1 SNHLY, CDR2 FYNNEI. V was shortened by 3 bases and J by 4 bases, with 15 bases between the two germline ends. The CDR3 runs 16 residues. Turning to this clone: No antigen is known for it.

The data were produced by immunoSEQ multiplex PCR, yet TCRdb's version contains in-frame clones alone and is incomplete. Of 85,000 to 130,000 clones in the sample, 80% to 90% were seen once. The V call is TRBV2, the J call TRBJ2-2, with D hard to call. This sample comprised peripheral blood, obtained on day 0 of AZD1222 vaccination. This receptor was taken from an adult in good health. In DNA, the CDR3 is TGTGCCAGCAGTGAGCCCCTCATACCCTTCACCGGGGAGCTGTTTTTT. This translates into CASSEPLIPFTGELFF.